This entry lists 12 T cell receptor beta chains sequenced from one sample in a study of blood T cell repertoires in COVID-19 (dated by TCRdb to the early 2020s). Library construction relied on the immunoSEQ multiplex PCR assay. What TCRdb holds here is the immuneACCESS table cut down to in-frame rearrangements. Part of the clones is not present; checked against another copy, under half of the missing clones reflect an unresolved V gene, and the others are unexplained. A total of a few hundred thousand clones appear in this sample, 85% of them only once. The ten largest make up more than 3% of the sample. Sequences were obtained from peripheral blood. These receptors were collected from a woman younger than 30 with acute or convalescent COVID-19.

This clone was counted once. At one end the junction does not follow the germline gene, possibly because of a read error. This rearrangement joins TRBV6-1 to TRBJ1-5; D not resolved. Germline CDR1 and CDR2: MNHNS and SASEGT. The CDR3 sequence is 13 residues long. The CDR3 coding sequence is TGTGCCAGCAGTGAAGCTAGCTATCAGCCCCAGCATTTT. As protein: CASSEASYQPQHF.

The rearrangement uses TRBV29-1 and TRBJ1-4; no firm D call. Germline CDR1 SQVTM, CDR2 ANQGSEA. The CDR3 consists of 14 residues. Trimming left V 1 base short and J 7 bases short, with 13 bases between. For the CDR3, the DNA is TGCAGCGTTGAAGCTGTAGCGGGTGGTGAAAAACTGTTTTTT. Translation gives CSVEAVAGGEKLFF.

The chain employs TRBV7-9 and TRBJ2-3, with a tentative D call TRBD2 (5 bases). The germline V gene encodes CDR1 SEHNR and CDR2 FQNEAQ (reference sequence). This CDR3 contains 15 residues. The ends were cut back, 5 bases at V and 6 bases at J, with 18 bases in the middle. CDR3 bases: TGTGCCAGCAGCCTCCTCAGTGAGGGTTCGGATACGCAGTATTTT. Its protein product is CASSLLSEGSDTQYF.

This sequence joins TRBV9 and TRBJ1-2, with a tentative D call TRBD1 (5 bases). The V end lost 1 base, the J end lost 4 bases, and 11 bases lay between the germline ends. The CDR3 sequence is 14 residues long. Germline V gene lookup returns CDR1 SGDLS and CDR2 YYNGEE. CDR3 protein: CASSVTATGYGYTF. The CDR3 nucleotides are TGTGCCAGCAGCGTAACAGCCACAGGCTATGGCTACACCTTC.

The chain employs TRBV25-1 and TRBJ1-2; 10 positions agree with TRBD1. This CDR3 region has 16 residues. The V gene's germline CDR1 is MGHDK and CDR2 SYGVNS. With V trimmed by 3 bases and J by 4 bases, 8 bases remained unmatched. The CDR3 DNA sequence: TGTGCCAGCAGTGATCCCGACAGGGGGCTGACCTATGGCTACACCTTC. This translates into CASSDPDRGLTYGYTF.

The V and J genes are TRBV18 and TRBJ1-3; the match to TRBD1 covers 7 bases. Germline values: CDR1 KGHSH, CDR2 LQKENI. The CDR3 sequence is 15 residues long. V was pared by 6 bases and J by 4 bases, with 9 bases of the junction left unmatched. CDR3 sequence (DNA): TGTGCCAGCTCCCCCTCTCGGGACAGCGGAAACACCATATATTTT. Amino acid sequence: CASSPSRDSGNTIYF.

The chain couples TRBV2 to TRBJ2-7; 7 positions match TRBD2. The CDR3 covers 13 residues. With 7 bases clipped from V and 6 bases from J, the junction kept 9 bases outside the gene matches. Looked up from germline, CDR1 is SNHLY and CDR2 is FYNNEI. The CDR3 here is CASTLSGVTEQYF. The CDR3 coding sequence is TGTGCCAGCACCCTCAGCGGGGTCACCGAGCAGTACTTC.

The CDR3 bases are TGTGCCAGCAGCTTAAGGAGCGGGGGGGCGGGCACAGATACGCAGTATTTT. This encodes CASSLRSGGAGTDTQYF. J is TRBJ2-3 and V is TRBV13; 10 bases align to TRBD2. This CDR3 has 17 amino acids. Trimming removed 2 bases from V and 1 base from J; junction bases left unmatched: 6. Germline assignment: CDR1 PRHDT and CDR2 FYEKMQ (reference sequence).

The genes are TRBV6-5 and TRBJ1-6; TRBD1 is a possible D gene (6 bases). The CDR3 contains 14 residues. Germline V lookup: CDR1 MNHEY, CDR2 SVGAGI. With 5 bases removed from V and 1 base from J, the gap between germline ends came to 6 bases. CDR3 amino acids: CASSQGSYNSPLHF. The CDR3 nucleotides are TGTGCCAGCAGTCAGGGGTCCTATAATTCACCCCTCCACTTT.

The gene calls are TRBV5-4 and TRBJ1-2; 8 bases align to TRBD1. The CDR3 is 13 amino acids. With 4 bases clipped from V and 8 bases from J, the junction kept 7 bases outside the gene matches. The germline CDR1 and CDR2 sequences are SGHNT and YYREEE (reference sequence). CDR3 nucleotide sequence: TGTGCCAGCAGCCCGGACAGGGTGGGAGGCTACACCTTC. Translating gives CASSPDRVGGYTF.

This clone appeared a few times. The chain uses TRBV7-8 and TRBJ1-5, with a tentative D call TRBD1 (5 bases). Germline loops: CDR1 SGHVS, CDR2 FQNEAQ. The CDR3 length is 14 residues. Trimming pared 5 bases from V and 5 bases from J, leaving 13 bases between. Here the CDR3 reads CASSPGGRDQPQHF. Here the CDR3 DNA reads TGTGCCAGCAGCCCGGGGGGGAGGGATCAGCCCCAGCATTTT.

DNA for the CDR3: TGTGCCAGTAGAACTCCGGGACTTAGGAACACTGAAGCTTTCTTT. Translating gives CASRTPGLRNTEAFF. The chain recombines TRBV19 with TRBJ1-1; the D gene is possibly TRBD1 (5 bases). The germline V gene encodes CDR1 LNHDA and CDR2 SQIVND (reference sequence). The CDR3 consists of 15 residues. The V and J ends lost 6 bases and 1 base respectively, with 15 bases between them.